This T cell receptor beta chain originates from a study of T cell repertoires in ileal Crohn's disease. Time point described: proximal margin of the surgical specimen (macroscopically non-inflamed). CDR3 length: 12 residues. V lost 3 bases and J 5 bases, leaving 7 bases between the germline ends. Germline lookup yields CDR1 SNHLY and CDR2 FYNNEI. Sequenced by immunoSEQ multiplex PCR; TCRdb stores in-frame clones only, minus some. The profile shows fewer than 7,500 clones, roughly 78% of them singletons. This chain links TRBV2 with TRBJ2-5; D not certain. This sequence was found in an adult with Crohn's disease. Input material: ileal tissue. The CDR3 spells CASSDVFETQYF. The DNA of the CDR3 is TGTGCCAGCAGTGACGTCTTCGAGACCCAGTACTTC.